This TCR beta chain was sequenced for a study of blood T cells in healthy people across ages. Primed by a sample-barcoded 5' primer and a J-beta primer mix, a second PCR proceeded for about 6 to 11 cycles. TCRdb reanalysed the 5' RACE reads using MiXCR and keeps one entry per CDR3 protein. The sample has hundreds of thousands of distinct CDR3 sequences, over 45% seen once. The TCR sequence derives from a man aged 55-75 years in good health. Sample: blood.

The CDR3 coding sequence is TGTGCCAGCTCCCCGGGGCACGGGGGCGTTTTAAGGCCCCAGCATTTT. Translated: CASSPGHGGVLRPQHF. This chain uses TRBV27 with TRBJ1-5, with a tentative D call TRBD1 (6 bases). The V and J ends lost 8 bases and 9 bases respectively, with 26 bases between them. CDR1 is MNHEY, CDR2 SMNVEV, per germline (reference sequence). This CDR3 has 16 residues.